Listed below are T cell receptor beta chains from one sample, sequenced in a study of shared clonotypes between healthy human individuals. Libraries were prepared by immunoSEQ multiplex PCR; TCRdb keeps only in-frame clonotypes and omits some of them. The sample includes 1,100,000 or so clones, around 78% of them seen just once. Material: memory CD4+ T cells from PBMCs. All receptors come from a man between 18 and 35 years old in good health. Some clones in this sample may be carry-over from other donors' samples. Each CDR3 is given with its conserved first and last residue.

CDR3 protein: CATWDRVREKLFF; V gene: TRBV19; J gene: TRBJ1-4; CDR3 length: 13
CDR3 protein: CASSGLTTGQVVARTQYF; V gene: TRBV5-6; J gene: TRBJ2-3; CDR3 length: 18
CDR3 protein: CASSPRSGQLYGYTF; V gene: TRBV4-2; J gene: TRBJ1-2; CDR3 length: 15
CDR3 protein: CASVPGTSGRSSYYEQYF; V gene: TRBV12-5; J gene: TRBJ2-7; CDR3 length: 18
CDR3 protein: CASSPGTGEYEQYF; V gene: TRBV11-3; J gene: TRBJ2-7; CDR3 length: 14
CDR3 protein: CASSFRGQETQYF; V gene: TRBV7-8; J gene: TRBJ2-5; CDR3 length: 13
CDR3 protein: CASFAARGGELFF; V gene: TRBV28; J gene: TRBJ2-2; CDR3 length: 13
CDR3 protein: CASSFLSGAPEAFF; V gene: TRBV7-3; J gene: TRBJ1-1; CDR3 length: 14
CDR3 protein: CASSGRDSLLDTEAFF; V gene: TRBV6-1; J gene: TRBJ1-1; CDR3 length: 16
CDR3 protein: CASSPDRGDHEQYF; V gene: TRBV7-9; J gene: TRBJ2-7; CDR3 length: 14
CDR3 protein: CASSSFGGRSYEQYF; V gene: TRBV6-6; J gene: TRBJ2-7; CDR3 length: 15
CDR3 protein: CASSERGRAVNTQYF; V gene: TRBV6-4; J gene: TRBJ2-3; CDR3 length: 15
CDR3 protein: CASSLMDGPYEQYF; V gene: TRBV7-9; J gene: .; CDR3 length: 14
CDR3 protein: CASSLVVEQETQYF; V gene: TRBV5-1; J gene: TRBJ2-5; CDR3 length: 14
CDR3 protein: CASSLDRAGANVLTF; V gene: TRBV5-1; J gene: TRBJ2-6; CDR3 length: 15
CDR3 protein: CASSFGTSGGTGELFF; V gene: TRBV11-2; J gene: TRBJ2-2; CDR3 length: 16
CDR3 protein: CASSRGGENTEAFF; V gene: TRBV9; J gene: TRBJ1-1; CDR3 length: 14
CDR3 protein: CASLVPGRSNTEAFF; V gene: TRBV28; J gene: TRBJ1-1; CDR3 length: 15
CDR3 protein: CASSPTAVPNTGELFF; V gene: TRBV5-1; J gene: TRBJ2-2; CDR3 length: 16
CDR3 protein: CASSESQPYGYTF; V gene: TRBV10-2; J gene: TRBJ1-2; CDR3 length: 13
CDR3 protein: CASSFGSGNEQFF; V gene: TRBV27; J gene: TRBJ2-1; CDR3 length: 13
CDR3 protein: CASSPQGEPSTDTQYF; V gene: TRBV4-2; J gene: TRBJ2-3; CDR3 length: 16
CDR3 protein: CASSGDWAPNQPQHF; V gene: TRBV7-2; J gene: TRBJ1-5; CDR3 length: 15
CDR3 protein: CAARTYSYNEQFF; V gene: TRBV6-1; J gene: TRBJ2-1; CDR3 length: 13
CDR3 protein: CASRRESATGELFF; V gene: TRBV7-2; J gene: TRBJ2-2; CDR3 length: 14
CDR3 protein: CASSPPNTGGEAFF; V gene: TRBV18; J gene: TRBJ1-1; CDR3 length: 14
CDR3 protein: CASSLRGGGTEAFF; V gene: TRBV7-2; J gene: TRBJ1-1; CDR3 length: 14
CDR3 protein: CASSLGTLSYNEQFF; V gene: TRBV6-6; J gene: TRBJ2-1; CDR3 length: 15
CDR3 protein: CASSPYSAYQETQYF; V gene: TRBV6-6; J gene: TRBJ2-5; CDR3 length: 15
CDR3 protein: CASSRQPTSGSKGEQYF; V gene: TRBV5-1; J gene: TRBJ2-7; CDR3 length: 17
CDR3 protein: CASSLGERGTEAFF; V gene: TRBV13; J gene: TRBJ1-1; CDR3 length: 14
CDR3 protein: CASSESYIESTDTQYF; V gene: TRBV6-1; J gene: TRBJ2-3; CDR3 length: 16
CDR3 protein: CASSTPETQYF; V gene: TRBV18; J gene: TRBJ2-5; CDR3 length: 11
CDR3 protein: CASSEGGTEYNEQFF; V gene: TRBV6-4; J gene: TRBJ2-1; CDR3 length: 15
CDR3 protein: CASSPGGDEQYF; V gene: TRBV7-2; J gene: TRBJ2-7; CDR3 length: 12
CDR3 protein: CASSLPGTGGRRNTEAFF; V gene: TRBV5-1; J gene: TRBJ1-1; CDR3 length: 18
CDR3 protein: CASSLVEGIEQFF; V gene: TRBV11-2; J gene: TRBJ2-1; CDR3 length: 13
CDR3 protein: CATDTGLNTEAFF; V gene: TRBV28; J gene: TRBJ1-1; CDR3 length: 13
CDR3 protein: CASSQEPRRLAASTDTQYF; V gene: TRBV11-2; J gene: TRBJ2-3; CDR3 length: 19
CDR3 protein: CASSLGDQGSTQYF; V gene: TRBV5-1; J gene: TRBJ2-3; CDR3 length: 14
CDR3 protein: CASSLIPGLAGADTQYF; V gene: TRBV7-3; J gene: TRBJ2-3; CDR3 length: 17